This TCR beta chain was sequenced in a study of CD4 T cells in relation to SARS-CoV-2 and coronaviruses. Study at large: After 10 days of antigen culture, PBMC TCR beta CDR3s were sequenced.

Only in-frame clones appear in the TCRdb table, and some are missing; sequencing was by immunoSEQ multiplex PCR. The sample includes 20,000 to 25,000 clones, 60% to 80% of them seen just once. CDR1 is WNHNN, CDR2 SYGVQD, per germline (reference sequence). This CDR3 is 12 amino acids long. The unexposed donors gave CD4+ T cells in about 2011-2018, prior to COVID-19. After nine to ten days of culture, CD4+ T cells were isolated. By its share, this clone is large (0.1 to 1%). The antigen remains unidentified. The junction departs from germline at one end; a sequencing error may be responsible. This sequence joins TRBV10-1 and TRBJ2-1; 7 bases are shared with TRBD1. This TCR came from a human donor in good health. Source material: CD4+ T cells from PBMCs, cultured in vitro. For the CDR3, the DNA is TGCGCCAGCAGTGAACAGGGGACCCGGTTAATCTTC. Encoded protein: CASSEQGTRLIF.